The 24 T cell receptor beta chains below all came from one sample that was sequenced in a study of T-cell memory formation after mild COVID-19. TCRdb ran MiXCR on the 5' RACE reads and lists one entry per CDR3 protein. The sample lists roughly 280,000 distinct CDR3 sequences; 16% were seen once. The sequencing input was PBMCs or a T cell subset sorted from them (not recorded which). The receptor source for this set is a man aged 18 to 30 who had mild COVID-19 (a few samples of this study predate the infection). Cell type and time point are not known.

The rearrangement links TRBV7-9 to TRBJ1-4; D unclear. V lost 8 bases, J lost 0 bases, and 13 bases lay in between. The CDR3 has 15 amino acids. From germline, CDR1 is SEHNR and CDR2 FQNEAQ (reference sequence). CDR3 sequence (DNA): TGTGCCAGCCTCGCCCGTGATGCAACTAATGAAAAACTGTTTTTT. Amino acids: CASLARDATNEKLFF.

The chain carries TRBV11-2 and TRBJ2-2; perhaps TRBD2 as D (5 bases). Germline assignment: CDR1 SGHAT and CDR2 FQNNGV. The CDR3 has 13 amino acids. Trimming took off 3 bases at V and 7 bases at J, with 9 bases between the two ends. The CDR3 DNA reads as TGTGCCAGCAGCTTTGCCCGGGACGGGGAGCTGTTTTTT. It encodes CASSFARDGELFF.

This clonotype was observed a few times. The CDR3 sequence: CASRTGIYEQYF. CDR3 bases: TGTGCCAGCAGAACAGGGATCTACGAGCAGTACTTC. This sequence joins TRBV6-6 and TRBJ2-7, with a tentative D call TRBD1 (6 bases). Germline-derived CDR1 and CDR2 are MNHNY and SVGAGI (reference sequence). The ends were cut back, 6 bases at V and 3 bases at J, with 9 bases in the middle. The length of the CDR3 is 12 residues.

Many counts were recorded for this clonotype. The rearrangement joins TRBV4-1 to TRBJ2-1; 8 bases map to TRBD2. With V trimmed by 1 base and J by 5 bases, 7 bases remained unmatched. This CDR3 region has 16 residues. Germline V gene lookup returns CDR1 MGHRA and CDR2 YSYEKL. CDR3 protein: CASSQVIAGGHNEQFF. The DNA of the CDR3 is TGCGCCAGCAGCCAAGTGATCGCGGGGGGCCACAATGAGCAGTTCTTC.

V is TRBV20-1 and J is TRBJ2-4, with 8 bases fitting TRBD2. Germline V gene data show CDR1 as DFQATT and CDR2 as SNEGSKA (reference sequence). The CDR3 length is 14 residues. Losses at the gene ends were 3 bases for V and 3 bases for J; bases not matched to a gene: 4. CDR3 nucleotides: TGCAGTGCTAGCGGGGGGGCTGGCAAAAACATTCAGTACTTC. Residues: CSASGGAGKNIQYF.

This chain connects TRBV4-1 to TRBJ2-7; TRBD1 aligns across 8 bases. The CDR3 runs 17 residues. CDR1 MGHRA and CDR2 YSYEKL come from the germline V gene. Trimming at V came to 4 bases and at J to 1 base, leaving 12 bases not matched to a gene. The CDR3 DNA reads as TGCGCCAGCAGCCTTACCGGGACAGGACTTTCATCCTACGAGCAGTACTTC. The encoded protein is CASSLTGTGLSSYEQYF.

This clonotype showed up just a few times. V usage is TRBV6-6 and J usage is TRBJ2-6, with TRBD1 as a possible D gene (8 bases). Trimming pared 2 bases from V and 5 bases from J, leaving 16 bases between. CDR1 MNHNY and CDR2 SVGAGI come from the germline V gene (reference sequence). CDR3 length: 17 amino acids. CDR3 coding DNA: TGTGCCAGCAGTTACCCCCGGACAGGGACTAGGGCCAACGTCCTGACTTTC. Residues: CASSYPRTGTRANVLTF.

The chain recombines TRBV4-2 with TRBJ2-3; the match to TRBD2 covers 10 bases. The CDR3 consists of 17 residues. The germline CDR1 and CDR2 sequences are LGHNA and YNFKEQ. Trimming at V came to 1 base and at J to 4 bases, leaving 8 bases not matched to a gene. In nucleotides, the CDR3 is TGTGCCAGCAGCCAAGTCTCGAGCGGGGGGGCGGCAGATACGCAGTATTTT. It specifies CASSQVSSGGAADTQYF.

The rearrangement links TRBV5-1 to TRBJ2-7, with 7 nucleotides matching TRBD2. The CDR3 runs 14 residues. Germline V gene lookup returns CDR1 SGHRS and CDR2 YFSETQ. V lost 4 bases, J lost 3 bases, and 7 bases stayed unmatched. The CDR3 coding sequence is TGCGCCAGCAGCCCCCAGCGGGGATACTACGAGCAGTACTTC. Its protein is CASSPQRGYYEQYF. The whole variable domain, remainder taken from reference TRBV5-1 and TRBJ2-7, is KAGVTQTPRYLIKTRGQQVTLSCSPISGHRSVSWYQQTPGQGLQFLFEYFSETQRNKGNFPGRFSGRQFSNSRSEMNVSTLELGDSALYLCASSPQRGYYEQYFGPGTRLTVT.

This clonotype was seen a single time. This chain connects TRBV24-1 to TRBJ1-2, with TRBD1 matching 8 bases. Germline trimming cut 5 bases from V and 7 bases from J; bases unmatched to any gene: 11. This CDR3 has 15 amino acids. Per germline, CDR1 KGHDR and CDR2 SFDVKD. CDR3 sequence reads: CATSGGQGALSGYTF. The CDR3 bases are TGTGCCACCAGTGGCGGGCAGGGGGCTCTCAGTGGCTACACCTTC.

The CDR3 here is CASSLWTENTIYF. The DNA of the CDR3 is TGTGCCAGCAGCTTATGGACGGAAAACACCATATATTTT. This sequence joins TRBV7-3 and TRBJ1-3, with D unclear. The CDR3 runs to 13 residues. Germline V CDR1 and CDR2: SGHTA, FQGTGA. V lost 2 bases to trimming and J lost 6 bases, with 8 bases between them.

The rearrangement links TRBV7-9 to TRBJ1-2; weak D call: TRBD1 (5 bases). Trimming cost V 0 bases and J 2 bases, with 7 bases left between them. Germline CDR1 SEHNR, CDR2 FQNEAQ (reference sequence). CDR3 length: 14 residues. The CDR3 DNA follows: TGTGCCAGCAGCTTAGCGCGGGGGAACTATGGCTACACCTTC. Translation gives CASSLARGNYGYTF.

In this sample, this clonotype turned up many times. The CDR3 loop reads CASSVWTGGTDTQYF. In nucleotides, the CDR3 is TGTGCCAGCAGCGTTTGGACAGGGGGCACAGATACGCAGTATTTT. This chain joins TRBV9 and TRBJ2-3; 9 bases align to TRBD1. The CDR3 runs to 15 residues. The ends lost 2 bases at V and 1 base at J; junction bases unmatched: 2. Germline V gene lookup returns CDR1 SGDLS and CDR2 YYNGEE.

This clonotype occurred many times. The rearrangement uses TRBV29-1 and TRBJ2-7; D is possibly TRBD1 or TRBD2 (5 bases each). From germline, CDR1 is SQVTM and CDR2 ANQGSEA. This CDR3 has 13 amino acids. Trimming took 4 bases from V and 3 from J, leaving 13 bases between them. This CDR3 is CSVGGAGSYEQYF. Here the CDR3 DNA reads TGCAGCGTTGGAGGGGCAGGGAGCTACGAGCAGTACTTC.

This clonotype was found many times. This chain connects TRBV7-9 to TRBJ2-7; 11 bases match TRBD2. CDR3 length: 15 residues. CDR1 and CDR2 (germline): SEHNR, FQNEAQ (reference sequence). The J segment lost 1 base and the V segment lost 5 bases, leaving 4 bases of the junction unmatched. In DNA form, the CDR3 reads TGTGCCAGCAGCCGTCCTAGCGGGGGGTCCTACGAGCAGTACTTC. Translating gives CASSRPSGGSYEQYF.

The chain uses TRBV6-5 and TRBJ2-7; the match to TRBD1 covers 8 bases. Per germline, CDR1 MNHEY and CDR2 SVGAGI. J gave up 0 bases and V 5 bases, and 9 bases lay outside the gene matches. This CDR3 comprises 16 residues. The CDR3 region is CASSRSWTGSSYEQYF. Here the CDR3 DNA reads TGTGCCAGCAGTCGTTCCTGGACAGGGAGCTCCTACGAGCAGTACTTC.

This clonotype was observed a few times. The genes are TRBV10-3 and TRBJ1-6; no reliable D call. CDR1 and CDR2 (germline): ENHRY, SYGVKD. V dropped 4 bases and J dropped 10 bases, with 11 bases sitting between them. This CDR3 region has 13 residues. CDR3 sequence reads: CAISVGGSSPLHF. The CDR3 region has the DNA TGTGCCATCAGTGTTGGTGGAAGCTCACCCCTCCACTTT.

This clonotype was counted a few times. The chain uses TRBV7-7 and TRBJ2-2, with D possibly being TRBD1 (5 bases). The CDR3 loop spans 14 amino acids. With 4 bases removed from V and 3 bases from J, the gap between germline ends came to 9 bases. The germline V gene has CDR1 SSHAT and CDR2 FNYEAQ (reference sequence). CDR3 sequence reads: CASSSDTYTGELFF. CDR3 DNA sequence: TGTGCCAGCAGCTCGGACACCTACACCGGGGAGCTGTTTTTT.

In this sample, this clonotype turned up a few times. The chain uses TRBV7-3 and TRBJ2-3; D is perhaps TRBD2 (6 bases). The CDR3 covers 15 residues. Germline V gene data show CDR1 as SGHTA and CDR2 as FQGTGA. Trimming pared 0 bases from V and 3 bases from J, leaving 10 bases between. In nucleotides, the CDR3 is TGTGCCAGCAGCTTAACGGTGGGGGGAACAGATACGCAGTATTTT. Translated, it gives CASSLTVGGTDTQYF.

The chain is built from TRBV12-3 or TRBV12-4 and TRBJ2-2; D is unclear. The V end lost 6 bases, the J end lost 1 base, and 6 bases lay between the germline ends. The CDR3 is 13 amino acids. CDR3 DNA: TGTGCCAGCAGCACACTGAACACCGGGGAGCTGTTTTTT. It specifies CASSTLNTGELFF.

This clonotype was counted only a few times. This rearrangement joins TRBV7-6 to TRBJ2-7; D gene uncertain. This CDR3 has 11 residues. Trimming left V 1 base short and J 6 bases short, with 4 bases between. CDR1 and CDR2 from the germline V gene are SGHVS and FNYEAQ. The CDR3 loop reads CASSLGTEQYF. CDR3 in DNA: TGTGCCAGCAGCTTAGGTACCGAGCAGTACTTC.

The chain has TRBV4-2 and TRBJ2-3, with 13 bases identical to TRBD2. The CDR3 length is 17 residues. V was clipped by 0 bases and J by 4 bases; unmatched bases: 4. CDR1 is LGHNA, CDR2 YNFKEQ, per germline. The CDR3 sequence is CASSQDRTSGGSDTQYF. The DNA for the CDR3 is TGTGCCAGCAGCCAAGATCGGACTAGCGGGGGTTCAGATACGCAGTATTTT.

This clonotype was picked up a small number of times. CDR3 nucleotide sequence: TGCGCCAGCAGCTCGGAGGGGGTGGCTTTCTTT. It translates to CASSSEGVAFF. V and J are TRBV5-1 and TRBJ1-1, with TRBD1 as a possible D gene (6 bases). Germline V gene data show CDR1 as SGHRS and CDR2 as YFSETQ. The CDR3 consists of 11 residues. V was pared by 3 bases and J by 11 bases, with 11 bases between.

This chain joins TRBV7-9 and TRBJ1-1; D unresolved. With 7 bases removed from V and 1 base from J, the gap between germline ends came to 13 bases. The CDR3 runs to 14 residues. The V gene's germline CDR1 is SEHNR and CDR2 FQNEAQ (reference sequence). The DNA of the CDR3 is TGTGCCAGCACCACTACGACAAAGAACACTGAAGCTTTCTTT. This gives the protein CASTTTTKNTEAFF.